The clone carrying this T cell receptor beta chain appeared once. Per the germline V gene, CDR1 is SQVTM and CDR2 is ANQGSEA. The CDR3 covers 12 residues. Trimming took off 6 bases at V and 5 bases at J, with 10 bases between the two ends. The entry originates in a study of blood T cell repertoires in COVID-19. Across the study: Italy, Spain and the United States were the sources of the convalescent and acute COVID-19 samples. In each case, the material was cDNA or gDNA derived from T cells, B-cell-depleted T cells, or PBMCs.

As processed by the authors: For nucleated cells, counts were estimated from reference gene primer amplification. The method was immunoSEQ multiplex PCR; TCRdb's version includes in-frame clones alone and lacks a portion of them. Clone size and the V and J calls come from that table; the DNA yielded D and trimming. Of 300,000 to 400,000 clones listed, 70% to 90% are singletons. Sequencing was performed on peripheral blood. This sequence joins TRBV29-1 and TRBJ2-2; D is unclear. This clonotype was obtained from a woman between 55 and 75 years old with COVID-19, enrolled during active disease. The CDR3 loop reads CSVHRQTGELFF. The CDR3 DNA reads as TGCAGCGTCCACCGCCAGACCGGGGAGCTGTTTTTT.